This T cell receptor beta chain was sequenced in a study of CD8+ T cells in alopecia areata. Overall study findings and caveats: Under tofacitinib, fewer expanded CD8+ clones appeared among the top 100 scalp clones. Lesional scalp exceeded normal scalp in clonality, especially in alopecia totalis/universalis.

Trimming left V 2 bases short and J 4 bases short, with 14 bases between. The germline gives CDR1 SNHLY, CDR2 FYNNEI. This CDR3 is built from 15 residues. Treatment: oral pan-JAK inhibitor, 5-10 mg twice daily. Collected material from alopecia areata patients comprised lesional scalp punch biopsies and peripheral blood. In each case, RNA was isolated and then reverse transcribed into cDNA as the sequencing template. Data came from immunoSEQ multiplex PCR; TCRdb stores just in-frame clones and leaves some out. This sample has over 200,000 clones; 55% to 70% occur once, and the top ten carry roughly 4.2%. Turning to this clone: Its antigen is not known.

The sequence came from a human donor with alopecia areata. The chain uses TRBV2 and TRBJ2-5; either TRBD1 or TRBD2 may supply D (6 bases each). The starting material was CD4+ T cells sorted from blood, obtained at week 4, from a patient treated with tofacitinib. The CDR3 DNA sequence: TGTGCCAGCAGTGAATTGGGGGCCGGGGGAGAGACCCAGTACTTC. It is translated as CASSELGAGGETQYF. The variable domain in full, completed from reference TRBV2 and TRBJ2-5, reads EPEVTQTPSHQVTQMGQEVILRCVPISNHLYFYWYRQILGQKVEFLVSFYNNEISEKSEIFDDQFSVERPDGSNFTLKIRSTKLEDSAMYFCASSELGAGGETQYFGPGTRLLVL.